The rows below give T cell receptor beta chains drawn from one sample of a study of CD8 T cells in ankylosing spondylitis. Via MiXCR, TCRdb re-called the 5' RACE reads, giving one row per CDR3 protein. The repertoire holds 240,000 or so distinct CDR3 sequences, about 9.1% seen once, with under 7.5% in the top ten. Source material: blood, either unsorted or a sorted T cell fraction (not recorded which). Every receptor here comes from a male donor with ankylosing spondylitis or in good health (not recorded which). Both conserved end residues are trimmed from each CDR3. Each record gives: V gene, CDR3 protein.

>TRBV6-7
ASSPGVTGELF
>TRBV20-1
SASSGESSYEQY
>TRBV5-1
ASSLTGDNTGELF
>TRBV29-1
SVEGLDRDYGYT
>TRBV30
AWEGLAGEQF
>TRBV5-1
ASSVAGREEETQY
>TRBV11-2
ASSLVWGQDTQY
>TRBV5-1
ASSFGGSYEQY
>TRBV7-9
ASSSTRDNTEAF
>TRBV12-3/TRBV12-4
ASSPRGEKLF
>TRBV6-5
ASSYSSLGEQF
>TRBV5-4
ASSLGASGGYNEQF
>TRBV7-3
ASSFLAGSANTGELF
>TRBV9
ASSVGGTGGYGYT
>TRBV20-1
SARERPGSHNEQF
>TRBV7-2
ASSLDGTSPTGELF
>TRBV7-9
ASSGPVAGGWNEQF
>TRBV20-1
SASDGESWTEAF
>TRBV27
ASSSPSGGAGNEQF
>TRBV10-3
AISERGRQGSIVGNTIY
>TRBV9
ASSPRTGGDYGYT
>TRBV20-1
SAYYTEAF
>TRBV3-1
ASSQGPSLAKNIQY
>TRBV5-6
ASSRGTGLATDTQY
>TRBV9
ASSVAGGPYEQY
>TRBV7-9
ASSFGTPNTEAF
>TRBV6-4
ASSDSTSGGSDTQY
>TRBV6-2/TRBV6-3
ASTATGAGVQY
>TRBV19
ASRTGFAEAF
>TRBV10-3
ATSKTGATANYGYT
>TRBV19
ASSMGQGGSPLH
>TRBV5-1
ASSYGNRGYTEAF
>TRBV7-2
ASSFGRVYEQY
>TRBV7-8
ASSLGSGMQSGELF